Described below is a single T cell receptor (beta chain) sequence and its context. The antigen is not known. This record comes from a study of a mutant IDH1 vaccine in newly diagnosed glioma. For the study at large: The treated population exhibited a male proportion of roughly 62%, a female proportion of roughly 40%, and a mean age of about 40 years. Every participant had undergone radiotherapy, temozolomide, or both before, and most underwent both.

Time point of the sample: week 35, safety follow-up. A single vaccine dose contained 300 ug of mutant IDH1 20-mer peptide, and topical imiquimod was used with it. In weeks 1, 3, 5, 7, 11, 15, 19 and 23, patients were vaccinated. Data came from immunoSEQ multiplex PCR; TCRdb stores just in-frame clones and leaves some out. The sample holds tens of thousands of clones, roughly 86% seen once. With V trimmed by 6 bases and J by 2 bases, 3 bases remained unmatched. The CDR3 is made up of 14 amino acids. Germline assignment: CDR1 ENHRY and CDR2 SYGVKD. The rearrangement links TRBV10-3 to TRBJ2-3, with 9 bases fitting TRBD2. The TCR comes from a man aged 25-45 years with glioma. The sample here was PBMCs, taken from a glioma patient whose treatment included an IDH1 peptide vaccine. The CDR3 region has the DNA TGTGCCATCAGGGGACTAGCTTTCACAGATACGCAGTATTTT. Protein sequence: CAIRGLAFTDTQYF.